This TCR beta chain was sequenced in a study of cytomegalovirus exposure and HLA in healthy donors. The PCR contained 60 Vbeta and 13 Jbeta primers. The data were produced by immunoSEQ multiplex PCR, yet TCRdb's version contains in-frame clones alone and is incomplete. The sample yields 150,000 or so clones, approximately 75% seen once. Findings and caveats of the study: A later analysis showed HLA-associated TCR beta chains outstripping equally common others in clonal expansion.

About this clone: Its target is not known.

The CDR3 runs 11 residues. Germline V gives CDR1 ENHRY, CDR2 SYGVKD. V lost 4 bases and J lost 6, with 6 bases in between. What was sequenced was PBMCs. The TCR comes from a man between 18 and 35 years old in good health and CMV-seronegative. V usage is TRBV10-3 and J usage is TRBJ1-2, with D tentatively TRBD1 (5 bases). CDR3 bases: TGTGCCATCAGTGCACAGGATGGCTACACCTTC. Translated, it gives CAISAQDGYTF.